The 27 T cell receptor beta chains below were found in one sample sequenced in a study of T cells after yellow fever vaccination. MiXCR, applied by TCRdb to the 5' RACE reads, yields one record per CDR3 protein. This table has about 550,000 distinct CDR3 sequences, about 19% appearing once. The sample here was PBMCs, taken 15 days after the yellow fever booster vaccination. The receptors derive from a man aged 30-40 years who received the YFV17D yellow fever vaccine.

The CDR3 here is CASRLDGNNEQFF. CDR3 coding DNA: TGTGCCAGCAGGTTGGACGGTAACAATGAGCAGTTCTTC. The J gene is TRBJ2-1, the V gene TRBV6-1; D is ambiguous. The CDR3 contains 13 residues. Per the germline V gene, CDR1 is MNHNS and CDR2 is SASEGT. Trimming took off 6 bases at V and 5 bases at J, with 11 bases between the two ends.

A few counts support this clonotype. J is TRBJ1-5 and V is TRBV6-2 or TRBV6-3, with 7 bases identical to TRBD1. With V trimmed by 6 bases and J by 0 bases, 5 bases remained unmatched. The CDR3 runs 15 residues. The germline CDR1 and CDR2 sequences are MNHEY and SVGEGT. CDR3 in amino acids: CASSPGQSSNQPQHF. In nucleotides, the CDR3 is TGTGCCAGCAGCCCGGGACAGTCTAGCAATCAGCCCCAGCATTTT.

This clonotype has more than one count but fewer than ten. The genes are TRBV6-1 and TRBJ1-1, with D maybe TRBD1 (6 bases). Germline-derived CDR1 and CDR2 are MNHNS and SASEGT. V gave up 6 bases and J gave up 4 bases, with 12 bases separating them. The CDR3 loop spans 13 amino acids. CDR3 nucleotide sequence: TGTGCCAGCAGGAGGGGGAAGGGCACTGAAGCTTTCTTT. Its translation is CASRRGKGTEAFF.

This clonotype was counted between two and nine times. The J gene is TRBJ2-4, the V gene TRBV7-2; TRBD1 matches 11 bases. The V and J ends lost 7 bases and 10 bases, in that order; junction bases with no gene match: 12. CDR1 is SGHTA and CDR2 is FQGNSA in the germline V gene. CDR3 length: 15 residues. In nucleotides, the CDR3 is TGTGCCAGCACTTACACCTCGGACAGGGGGCTGATTCAGTACTTC. Its protein is CASTYTSDRGLIQYF. The whole variable domain, filled in from reference TRBV7-2 and TRBJ2-4, reads GAGVSQSPSNKVTEKGKDVELRCDPISGHTALYWYRQSLGQGLEFLIYFQGNSAPDKSGLPSDRFSAERTGGSVSTLTIQRTQQEDSAVYLCASTYTSDRGLIQYFGAGTRLSVL.

This clonotype was counted between two and nine times. The V gene is TRBV6-1, the J gene TRBJ1-2; TRBD1 might be the D (5 bases). V was cut by 4 bases and J by 6 bases, with 12 bases left in between. This CDR3 comprises 13 residues. Per the germline V gene, CDR1 is MNHNS and CDR2 is SASEGT. The CDR3 spells CASSGRGPDGYTF. The DNA for the CDR3 is TGTGCCAGCAGTGGGAGGGGTCCGGATGGCTACACCTTC.

This chain joins TRBV10-3 and TRBJ1-6; no clear D gene. The ends were cut back, 2 bases at V and 9 bases at J, with 5 bases in the middle. The CDR3 length is 12 residues. Per the germline V gene, CDR1 is ENHRY and CDR2 is SYGVKD. CDR3 sequence reads: CAISEDGSPLHF. The DNA of the CDR3 is TGTGCCATCAGTGAGGATGGTTCACCCCTCCACTTT.

The chain recombines TRBV9 with TRBJ2-1; tentative D call: TRBD2 (6 bases). The germline V gene encodes CDR1 SGDLS and CDR2 YYNGEE. The CDR3 length is 15 residues. The V end lost 1 base, the J end lost 8 bases, and 16 bases lay between the germline ends. The CDR3 reads CASSVSGLGLDEQFF. The CDR3 coding sequence is TGTGCCAGCAGCGTAAGCGGGCTAGGGTTGGATGAGCAGTTCTTC.

The chain combines TRBV7-2 with TRBJ2-7; D is ambiguous. V lost 5 bases and J lost 2, with 10 bases in between. This CDR3 contains 13 residues. Germline-derived CDR1 and CDR2 are SGHTA and FQGNSA. The CDR3 nucleotides are TGTGCCAGCAGCCGTACCACTACCTACGAGCAGTACTTC. Translating it yields CASSRTTTYEQYF.

The V and J genes are TRBV11-1 and TRBJ2-7, with TRBD2 matching 10 bases. V was pared by 4 bases and J by 4 bases, with 10 bases of the junction left unmatched. CDR1 and CDR2 (germline): SGHAT, FQDESV (reference sequence). The CDR3 totals 16 residues. In DNA form, the CDR3 reads TGTGCCAGCAGCTCCCGGGATAGCGGGAGGCCTTACGAGCAGTACTTC. It translates to CASSSRDSGRPYEQYF.

The chain links TRBV7-2 to TRBJ2-3; D call uncertain. Trimming left V 5 bases short and J 2 bases short, with 8 bases between. Germline assignment: CDR1 SGHTA and CDR2 FQGNSA. The CDR3 has 13 amino acids. The DNA for the CDR3 is TGTGCCAGCAGCCAGAGCCTCACAGATACGCAGTATTTT. It specifies CASSQSLTDTQYF.

This clonotype was seen repeatedly, ten times or more. The genes are TRBV20-1 and TRBJ1-3; D is uncertain. The CDR3 runs to 14 residues. V was shortened by 5 bases and J by 0 bases, with 11 bases between the two germline ends. Germline lookup yields CDR1 DFQATT and CDR2 SNEGSKA (reference sequence). The CDR3 coding sequence is TGCAGTGCTTATGACACCAGCTCTGGAAACACCATATATTTT. This codes for CSAYDTSSGNTIYF.

The chain links TRBV3-1 to TRBJ2-3, with no clear D. This CDR3 has 15 residues. Germline V lookup: CDR1 LGHDT, CDR2 YNNKEL (reference sequence). The V end lost 4 bases, the J end lost 0 bases, and 11 bases lay between the germline ends. The CDR3 nucleotides read TGTGCCAGCAGCCTAGGTCCCCTTAGCACAGATACGCAGTATTTT. Protein sequence: CASSLGPLSTDTQYF.

The chain combines TRBV18 with TRBJ2-2, with D uncertain. The ends were cut back, 4 bases at V and 2 bases at J, with 11 bases in the middle. This CDR3 region has 15 residues. Germline-derived CDR1 and CDR2 are KGHSH and LQKENI. The CDR3 region is CASSQSQSNTGELFF. The CDR3 bases are TGTGCCAGCTCACAGTCCCAGAGTAACACCGGGGAGCTGTTTTTT.

The chain joins TRBV28 to TRBJ2-4; D gene uncertain. The CDR3 contains 16 residues. V was clipped by 3 bases and J by 1 base, with 13 bases between them. Germline lookup yields CDR1 MDHEN and CDR2 SYDVKM. The CDR3 sequence: CASSFDALLAKNIQYF. The CDR3 DNA sequence: TGTGCCAGCAGTTTCGACGCGCTCTTGGCCAAAAACATTCAGTACTTC.

The rearrangement joins TRBV6-2 or TRBV6-3 to TRBJ2-2; 7 bases line up with TRBD1. This CDR3 has 15 residues. CDR1 and CDR2 from the germline V gene are MNHEY and SVGEGT. After removal of 5 bases from V and 3 bases from J, the junction contained 6 bases not matched to a gene. The CDR3: CASSRGQAYTGELFF. The CDR3 coding sequence is TGTGCCAGCAGTCGTGGACAGGCTTACACCGGGGAGCTGTTTTTT.

This chain links TRBV6-2 or TRBV6-3 with TRBJ2-7; D gene unclear. Per germline, CDR1 MNHEY and CDR2 SVGEGT. V was trimmed by 8 bases and J by 4 bases, leaving 18 bases between them. There are 14 residues in the CDR3. The CDR3 DNA reads as TGTGCCAGCTCCACCGGAATCTCGTTTTACGAGCAGTACTTC. It translates to CASSTGISFYEQYF.

This clonotype was seen more than once but under ten times. CDR3 in amino acids: CASSSSLAGQYNEQFF. The CDR3 bases are TGCGCCAGCAGCTCATCCCTAGCGGGGCAATACAATGAGCAGTTCTTC. The chain couples TRBV4-3 to TRBJ2-1, with 9 bases that match TRBD2. The V gene end was trimmed by 5 bases and the J gene end by 4 bases; junction bases not matched to a gene: 9. Germline V gives CDR1 LGHNA, CDR2 YSLEER. The CDR3 totals 16 residues.

The chain couples TRBV6-5 to TRBJ1-5; unclear D gene. V lost 5 bases and J lost 9, with 14 bases in between. Per germline, CDR1 MNHEY and CDR2 SVGAGI. The CDR3 extends over 13 amino acids. CDR3 sequence reads: CASSHTGAGPQHF. Here the CDR3 DNA reads TGTGCCAGCAGTCACACGGGTGCGGGGCCCCAGCATTTT.

This clonotype was recorded at least ten times. The chain couples TRBV20-1 to TRBJ1-5; D is unclear. There are 12 residues in the CDR3. Trimming removed 1 base at V and 0 bases at J, with 1 base between. Per the germline V gene, CDR1 is DFQATT and CDR2 is SNEGSKA (reference sequence). The CDR3: CSARVSNQPQHF. Here the CDR3 DNA reads TGCAGTGCTAGAGTTAGCAATCAGCCCCAGCATTTT.

The V call is TRBV5-4, the J call TRBJ2-5, with unresolved D. The CDR3 spans 15 residues. V lost 4 bases to trimming and J lost 0 bases, with 13 bases between them. In germline, CDR1 is SGHNT, CDR2 YYREEE (reference sequence). The CDR3 loop is CASSQRKGYQETQYF. The CDR3, as DNA: TGTGCCAGCAGCCAACGTAAGGGCTACCAAGAGACCCAGTACTTC.

This clonotype was recorded a few times. The chain recombines TRBV7-2 with TRBJ2-3; D gene uncertain. CDR3 length equals 14 residues. Germline V CDR1 and CDR2: SGHTA, FQGNSA. V was pared by 0 bases and J by 2 bases, with 6 bases between. CDR3 loop: CASSLAHYTDTQYF. CDR3 in DNA: TGTGCCAGCAGCTTAGCGCACTACACAGATACGCAGTATTTT.

The rearrangement uses TRBV20-1 and TRBJ1-5; no reliable D call. CDR3 length: 16 residues. Trimming shortened V by 1 base and J by 7 bases, and 20 bases separated the two germline ends. CDR1 and CDR2 from the germline V gene are DFQATT and SNEGSKA (reference sequence). CDR3 in DNA: TGCAGTGCTAGAGCCGATGGGCTCCAGGTAGGCCAGCCCCAGCATTTT. It translates to CSARADGLQVGQPQHF.

This clonotype was detected a few times. V gene TRBV5-6 combines with J gene TRBJ2-5, with D unresolved. The CDR3 runs to 15 residues. Germline CDR1 is SGHDT and CDR2 is YYEEEE. V shed 0 bases and J shed 2 bases, with 11 bases lying between them. DNA of the CDR3: TGTGCCAGCAGCTTGGGAGTCTGGGGTCAAGAGACCCAGTACTTC. Amino acids: CASSLGVWGQETQYF.

The rearrangement joins TRBV5-5 to TRBJ2-5; perhaps TRBD2 as D (6 bases). CDR1 is SGHKS, CDR2 YYEKEE, per germline (reference sequence). The CDR3 runs to 15 residues. Trimming stripped 5 bases from V and 5 bases from J, with 19 bases between. The CDR3: CASRPGASRVETQYF. CDR3 DNA: TGTGCCAGCAGGCCGGGAGCCTCCCGGGTTGAGACCCAGTACTTC.

V gene TRBV20-1 combines with J gene TRBJ2-2; TRBD2 might be the D (6 bases). Germline CDR1 DFQATT, CDR2 SNEGSKA (reference sequence). V was clipped by 0 bases and J by 1 base, with 12 bases between them. CDR3 size: 16 residues. CDR3 region: CSARDLLGGNTGELFF. The CDR3 DNA follows: TGCAGTGCTAGAGATCTCTTGGGGGGGAACACCGGGGAGCTGTTTTTT.

The V gene is TRBV7-9, the J gene TRBJ2-1, with 8 bases matching TRBD2. V shed 2 bases, J shed 5 bases, and the junction held 8 bases outside the gene matches. CDR1 and CDR2 from the germline V gene are SEHNR and FQNEAQ (reference sequence). This CDR3 region has 16 residues. The CDR3 loop reads CASSLTSRGDNNEQFF. The CDR3 DNA reads TGTGCCAGCAGCTTAACCTCGCGGGGGGATAACAATGAGCAGTTCTTC. The full variable domain, completed using reference TRBV7-9 and TRBJ2-1, is DTGVSQNPRHKITKRGQNVTFRCDPISEHNRLYWYRQTLGQGPEFLTYFQNEAQLEKSRLLSDRFSAERPKGSFSTLEIQRTEQGDSAMYLCASSLTSRGDNNEQFFGPGTRLTVL.

This clonotype has only a few counts. The chain joins TRBV6-2 or TRBV6-3 to TRBJ1-1; the D gene is possibly TRBD1 (6 bases). Per the germline V gene, CDR1 is MNHEY and CDR2 is SVGEGT. Trimming took 0 bases from V and 8 from J, leaving 22 bases between them. The CDR3 consists of 17 residues. The CDR3 nucleotides read TGTGCCAGCAGTTACTCGACGCAGGGGCTCGGGAGACAAGAAGCTTTCTTT. Its protein is CASSYSTQGLGRQEAFF.